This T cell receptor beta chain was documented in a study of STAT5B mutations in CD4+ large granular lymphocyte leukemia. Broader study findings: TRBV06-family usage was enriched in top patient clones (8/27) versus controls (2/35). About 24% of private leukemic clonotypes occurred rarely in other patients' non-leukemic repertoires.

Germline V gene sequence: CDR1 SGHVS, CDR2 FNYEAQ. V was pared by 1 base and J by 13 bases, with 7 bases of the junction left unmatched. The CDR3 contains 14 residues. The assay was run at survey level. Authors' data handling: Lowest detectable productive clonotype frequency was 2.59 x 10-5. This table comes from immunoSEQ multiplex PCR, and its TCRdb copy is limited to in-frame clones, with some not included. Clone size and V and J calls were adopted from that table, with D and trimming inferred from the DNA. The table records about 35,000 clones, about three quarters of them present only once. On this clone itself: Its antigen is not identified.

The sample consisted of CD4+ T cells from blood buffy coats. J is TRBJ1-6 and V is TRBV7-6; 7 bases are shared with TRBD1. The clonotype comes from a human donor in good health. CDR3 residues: CASSLDRGPAPLHF. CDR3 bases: TGTGCCAGCAGCTTAGACAGGGGTCCTGCTCCCCTCCACTTT.